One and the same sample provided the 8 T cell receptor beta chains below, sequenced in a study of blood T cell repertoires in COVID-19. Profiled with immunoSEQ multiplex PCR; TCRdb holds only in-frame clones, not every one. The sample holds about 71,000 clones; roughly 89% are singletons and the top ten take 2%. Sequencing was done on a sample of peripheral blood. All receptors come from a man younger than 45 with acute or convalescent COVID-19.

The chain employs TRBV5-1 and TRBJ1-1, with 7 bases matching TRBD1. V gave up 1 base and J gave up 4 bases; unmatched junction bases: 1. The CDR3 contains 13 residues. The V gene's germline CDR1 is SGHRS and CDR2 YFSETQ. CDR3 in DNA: TGCGCCAGCAGCTTGCCAGGGGGCACTGAAGCTTTCTTT. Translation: CASSLPGGTEAFF.

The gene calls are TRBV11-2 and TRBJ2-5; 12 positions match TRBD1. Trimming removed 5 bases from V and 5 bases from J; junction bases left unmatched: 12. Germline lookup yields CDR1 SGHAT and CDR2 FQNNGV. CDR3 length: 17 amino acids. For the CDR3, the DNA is TGTGCCAGCAGCCCCGGGACAGGGGGCGCAAGTTCGGAGACCCAGTACTTC. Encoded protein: CASSPGTGGASSETQYF. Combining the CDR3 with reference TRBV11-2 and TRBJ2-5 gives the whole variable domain EAGVAQSPRYKIIEKRQSVAFWCNPISGHATLYWYQQILGQGPKLLIQFQNNGVVDDSQLPKDRFSAERLKGVDSTLKIQPAKLEDSAVYLCASSPGTGGASSETQYFGPGTRLLVL.

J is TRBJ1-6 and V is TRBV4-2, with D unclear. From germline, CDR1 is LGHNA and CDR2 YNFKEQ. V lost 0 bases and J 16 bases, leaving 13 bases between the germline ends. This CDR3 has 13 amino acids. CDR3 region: CASSQDKARRLHF. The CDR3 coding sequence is TGTGCCAGCAGCCAAGATAAGGCTCGGAGACTCCACTTT.

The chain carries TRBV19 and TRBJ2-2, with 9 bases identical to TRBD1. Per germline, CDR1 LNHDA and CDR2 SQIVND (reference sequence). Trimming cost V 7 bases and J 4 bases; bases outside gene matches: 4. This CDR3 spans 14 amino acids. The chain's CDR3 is CASNVDRGTGELFF. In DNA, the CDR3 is TGTGCCAGTAACGTGGACAGGGGCACCGGGGAGCTGTTTTTT. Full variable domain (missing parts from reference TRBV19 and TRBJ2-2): DGGITQSPKYLFRKEGQNVTLSCEQNLNHDAMYWYRQDPGQGLRLIYYSQIVNDFQKGDIAEGYSVSREKKESFPLTVTSAQKNPTAFYLCASNVDRGTGELFFGEGSRLTVL.

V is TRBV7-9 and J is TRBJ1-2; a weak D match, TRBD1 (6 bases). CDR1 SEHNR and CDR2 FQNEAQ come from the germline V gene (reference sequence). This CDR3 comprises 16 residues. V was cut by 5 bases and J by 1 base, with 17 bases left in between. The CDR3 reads CASSQLVWTVNYGYTF. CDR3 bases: TGTGCCAGCAGCCAATTAGTATGGACAGTTAACTATGGCTACACCTTC. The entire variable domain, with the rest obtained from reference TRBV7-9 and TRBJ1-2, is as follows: DTGVSQNPRHKITKRGQNVTFRCDPISEHNRLYWYRQTLGQGPEFLTYFQNEAQLEKSRLLSDRFSAERPKGSFSTLEIQRTEQGDSAMYLCASSQLVWTVNYGYTFGSGTRLTVV.

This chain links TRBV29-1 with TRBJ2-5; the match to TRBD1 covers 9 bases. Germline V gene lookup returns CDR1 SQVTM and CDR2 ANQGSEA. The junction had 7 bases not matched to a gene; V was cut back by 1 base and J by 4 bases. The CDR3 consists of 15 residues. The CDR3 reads CSVEGGQGGRETQYF. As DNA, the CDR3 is TGCAGCGTTGAAGGGGGACAGGGTGGCCGAGAGACCCAGTACTTC.

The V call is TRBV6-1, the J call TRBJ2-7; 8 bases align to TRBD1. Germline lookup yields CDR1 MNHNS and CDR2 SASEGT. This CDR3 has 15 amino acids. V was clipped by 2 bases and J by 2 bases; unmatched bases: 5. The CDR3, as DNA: TGTGCCAGCAGTGAATATCTACAGGGGGCCTACGAGCAGTACTTC. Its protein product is CASSEYLQGAYEQYF.

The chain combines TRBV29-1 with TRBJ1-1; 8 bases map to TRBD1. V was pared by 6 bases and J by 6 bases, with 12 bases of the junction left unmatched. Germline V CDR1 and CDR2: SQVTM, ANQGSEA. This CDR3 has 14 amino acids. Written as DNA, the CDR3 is TGCAGCGTATCAAACAGGGGGATCGGGGCTGAAGCTTTCTTT. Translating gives CSVSNRGIGAEAFF.